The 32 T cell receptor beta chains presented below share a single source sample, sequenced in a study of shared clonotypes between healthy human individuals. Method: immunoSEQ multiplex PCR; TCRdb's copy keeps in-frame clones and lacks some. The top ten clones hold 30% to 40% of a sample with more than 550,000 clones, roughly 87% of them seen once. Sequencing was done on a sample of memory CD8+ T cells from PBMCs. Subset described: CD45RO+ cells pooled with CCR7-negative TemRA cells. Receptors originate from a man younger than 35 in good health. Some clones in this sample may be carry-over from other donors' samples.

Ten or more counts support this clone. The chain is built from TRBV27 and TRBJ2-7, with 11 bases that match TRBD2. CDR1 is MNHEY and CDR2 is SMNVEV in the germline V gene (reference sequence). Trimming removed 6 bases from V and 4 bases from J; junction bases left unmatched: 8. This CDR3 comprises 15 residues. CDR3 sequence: CASRLAGGPGYEQYF. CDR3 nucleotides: TGTGCCAGCAGGTTAGCGGGAGGGCCCGGGTACGAGCAGTACTTC.

The CDR3 here is CASSVGNSDETQYF. DNA of the CDR3: TGTGCCAGCAGCGTAGGCAATAGCGACGAGACCCAGTACTTC. The rearrangement joins TRBV9 to TRBJ2-5; D perhaps matches TRBD2 (5 bases). The germline V gene encodes CDR1 SGDLS and CDR2 YYNGEE. The germline V and J ends were trimmed by 0 bases and 5 bases, with 11 bases remaining between them. This CDR3 is built from 14 residues.

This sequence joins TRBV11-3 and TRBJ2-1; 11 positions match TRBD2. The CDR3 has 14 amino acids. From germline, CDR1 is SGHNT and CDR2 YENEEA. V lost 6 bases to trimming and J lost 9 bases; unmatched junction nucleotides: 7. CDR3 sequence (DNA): TGTGCCAGCAGTCCGGCAGGACTAGCGGGTGAGCAGTTCTTC. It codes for CASSPAGLAGEQFF.

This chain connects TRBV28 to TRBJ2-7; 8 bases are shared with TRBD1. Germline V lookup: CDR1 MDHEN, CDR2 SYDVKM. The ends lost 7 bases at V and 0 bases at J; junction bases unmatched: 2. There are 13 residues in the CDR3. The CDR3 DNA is TGTGCCAGCACCGGGACAGGCTCCTACGAGCAGTACTTC. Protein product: CASTGTGSYEQYF. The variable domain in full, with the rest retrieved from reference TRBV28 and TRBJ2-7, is DVKVTQSSRYLVKRTGEKVFLECVQDMDHENMFWYRQDPGLGLRLIYFSYDVKMKEKGDIPEGYSVSREKKERFSLILESASTNQTSMYLCASTGTGSYEQYFGPGTRLTVT.

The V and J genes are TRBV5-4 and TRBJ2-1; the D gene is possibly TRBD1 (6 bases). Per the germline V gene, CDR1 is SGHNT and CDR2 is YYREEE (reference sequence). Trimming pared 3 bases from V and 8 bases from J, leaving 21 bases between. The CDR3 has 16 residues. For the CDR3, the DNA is TGTGCCAGCAGCTCCGAACAGGGCTTTGGATTGGATGAGCAGTTCTTC. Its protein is CASSSEQGFGLDEQFF. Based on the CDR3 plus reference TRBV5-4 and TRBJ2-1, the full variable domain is ETGVTQSPTHLIKTRGQQVTLRCSSQSGHNTVSWYQQALGQGPQFIFQYYREEENGRGNFPPRFSGLQFPNYSSELNVNALELDDSALYLCASSSEQGFGLDEQFFGPGTRLTVL.

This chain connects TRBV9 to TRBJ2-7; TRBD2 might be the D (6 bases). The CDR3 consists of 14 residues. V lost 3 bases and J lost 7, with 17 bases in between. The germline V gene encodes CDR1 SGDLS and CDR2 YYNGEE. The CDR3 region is CASSARDSGREQYF. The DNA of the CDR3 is TGTGCCAGCAGCGCCCGGGACTCCGGAAGGGAGCAGTACTTC. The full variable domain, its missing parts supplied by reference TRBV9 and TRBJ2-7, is DSGVTQTPKHLITATGQRVTLRCSPRSGDLSVYWYQQSLDQGLQFLIQYYNGEERAKGNILERFSAQQFPDLHSELNLSSLELGDSALYFCASSARDSGREQYFGPGTRLTVT.

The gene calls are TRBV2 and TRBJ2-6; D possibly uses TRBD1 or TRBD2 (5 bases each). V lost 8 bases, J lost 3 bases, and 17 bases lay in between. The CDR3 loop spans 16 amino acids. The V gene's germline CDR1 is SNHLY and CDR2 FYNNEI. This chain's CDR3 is CASQEQGEGGANVLTF. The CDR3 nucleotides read TGTGCCAGCCAAGAGCAGGGAGAGGGTGGGGCCAACGTCCTGACTTTC.

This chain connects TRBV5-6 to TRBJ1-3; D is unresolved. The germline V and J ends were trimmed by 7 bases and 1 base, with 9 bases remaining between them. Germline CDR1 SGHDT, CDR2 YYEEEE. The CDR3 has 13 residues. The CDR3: CASAIGSGNTIYF. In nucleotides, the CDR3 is TGTGCCAGCGCAATAGGTTCTGGAAACACCATATATTTT.

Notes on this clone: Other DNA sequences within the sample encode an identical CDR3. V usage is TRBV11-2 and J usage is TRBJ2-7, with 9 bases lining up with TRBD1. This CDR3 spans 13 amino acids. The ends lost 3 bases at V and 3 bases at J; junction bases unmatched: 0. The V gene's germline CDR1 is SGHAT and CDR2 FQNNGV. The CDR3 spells CASSLDRGYEQYF. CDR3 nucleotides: TGTGCCAGCAGCTTGGACAGGGGCTACGAGCAGTACTTC. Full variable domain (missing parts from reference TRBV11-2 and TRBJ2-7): EAGVAQSPRYKIIEKRQSVAFWCNPISGHATLYWYQQILGQGPKLLIQFQNNGVVDDSQLPKDRFSAERLKGVDSTLKIQPAKLEDSAVYLCASSLDRGYEQYFGPGTRLTVT.

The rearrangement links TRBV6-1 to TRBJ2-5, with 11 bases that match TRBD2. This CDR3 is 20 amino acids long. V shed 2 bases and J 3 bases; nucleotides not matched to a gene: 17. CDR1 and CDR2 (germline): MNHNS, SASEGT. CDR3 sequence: CASSEPTHETSGDPEETQYF. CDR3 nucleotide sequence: TGTGCCAGCAGTGAACCAACTCATGAGACTAGCGGGGACCCCGAAGAGACCCAGTACTTC.

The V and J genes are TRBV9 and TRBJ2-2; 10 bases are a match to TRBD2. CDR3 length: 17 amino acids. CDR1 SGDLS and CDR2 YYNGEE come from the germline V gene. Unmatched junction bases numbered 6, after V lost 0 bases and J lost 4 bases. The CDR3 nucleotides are TGTGCCAGCAGCGTAGCTGCTAGCGGGAGTTTCACCGGGGAGCTGTTTTTT. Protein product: CASSVAASGSFTGELFF. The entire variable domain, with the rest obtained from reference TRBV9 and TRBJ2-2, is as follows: DSGVTQTPKHLITATGQRVTLRCSPRSGDLSVYWYQQSLDQGLQFLIQYYNGEERAKGNILERFSAQQFPDLHSELNLSSLELGDSALYFCASSVAASGSFTGELFFGEGSRLTVL.

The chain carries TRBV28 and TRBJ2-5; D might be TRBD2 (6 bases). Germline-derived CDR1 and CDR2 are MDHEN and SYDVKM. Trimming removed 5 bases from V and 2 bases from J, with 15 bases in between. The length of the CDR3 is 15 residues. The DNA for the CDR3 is TGTGCCAGCAGTACAACCGGGACTTTGCAAGAGACCCAGTACTTC. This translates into CASSTTGTLQETQYF.

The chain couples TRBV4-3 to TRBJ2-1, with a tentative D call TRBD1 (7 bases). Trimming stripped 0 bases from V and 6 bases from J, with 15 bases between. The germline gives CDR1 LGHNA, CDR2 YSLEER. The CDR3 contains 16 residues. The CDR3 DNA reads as TGCGCCAGCAGCCAAGAGGAGGGGGCGGAGGCCAATGAGCAGTTCTTC. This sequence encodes CASSQEEGAEANEQFF.

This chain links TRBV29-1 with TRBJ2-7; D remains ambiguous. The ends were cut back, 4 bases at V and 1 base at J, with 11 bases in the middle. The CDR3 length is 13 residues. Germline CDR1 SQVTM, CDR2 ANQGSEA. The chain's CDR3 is CSVAPQSSYEQYF. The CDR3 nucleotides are TGCAGCGTTGCACCCCAGTCTTCCTACGAGCAGTACTTC.

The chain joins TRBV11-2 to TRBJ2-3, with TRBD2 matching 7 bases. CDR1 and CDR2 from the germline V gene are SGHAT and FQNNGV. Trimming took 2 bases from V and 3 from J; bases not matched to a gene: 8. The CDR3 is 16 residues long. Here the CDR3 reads CASSLMPSGKTDTQYF. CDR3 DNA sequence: TGTGCCAGCAGCTTAATGCCCAGCGGGAAAACAGATACGCAGTATTTT.

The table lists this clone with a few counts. The CDR3 DNA reads as TGTGCCAGCAGCATAGCCGCAGACACTAGTTTATTGGGCAATGAGCAGTTCTTC. Protein: CASSIAADTSLLGNEQFF. V usage is TRBV11-2 and J usage is TRBJ2-1, with a tentative D call TRBD2 (5 bases). The CDR3 has 18 amino acids. The germline V and J ends were trimmed by 5 bases and 6 bases, with 26 bases remaining between them. Germline V CDR1 and CDR2: SGHAT, FQNNGV.

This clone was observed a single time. CDR3: CASSRGGGYNGEQFF. The CDR3 DNA follows: TGTGCCAGCAGCAGAGGTGGGGGTTATAATGGTGAGCAGTTCTTC. The V gene is TRBV11-2, the J gene TRBJ2-1; D possibly uses TRBD1 or TRBD2 (5 bases each). Trimming shortened V by 5 bases and J by 9 bases, and 20 bases separated the two germline ends. The CDR3 loop spans 15 amino acids. Germline assignment: CDR1 SGHAT and CDR2 FQNNGV. Full variable domain (rest looked up from reference TRBV11-2 and TRBJ2-1): EAGVAQSPRYKIIEKRQSVAFWCNPISGHATLYWYQQILGQGPKLLIQFQNNGVVDDSQLPKDRFSAERLKGVDSTLKIQPAKLEDSAVYLCASSRGGGYNGEQFFGPGTRLTVL.

Here the CDR3 DNA reads TGTGCCAGCAGCGTAGCTGAGACAGGGGAAAAGTACGAGCAGTACTTC. This sequence encodes CASSVAETGEKYEQYF. This chain uses TRBV9 with TRBJ2-7, with TRBD1 matching over 8 bases. CDR1 is SGDLS, CDR2 YYNGEE, per germline. The ends lost 0 bases at V and 4 bases at J; junction bases unmatched: 9. This CDR3 is built from 16 residues. The entire variable domain, with the rest obtained from reference TRBV9 and TRBJ2-7, is as follows: DSGVTQTPKHLITATGQRVTLRCSPRSGDLSVYWYQQSLDQGLQFLIQYYNGEERAKGNILERFSAQQFPDLHSELNLSSLELGDSALYFCASSVAETGEKYEQYFGPGTRLTVT.

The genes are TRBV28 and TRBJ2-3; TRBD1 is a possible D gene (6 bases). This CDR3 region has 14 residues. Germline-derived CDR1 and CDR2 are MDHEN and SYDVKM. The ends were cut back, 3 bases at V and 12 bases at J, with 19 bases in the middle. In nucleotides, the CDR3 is TGTGCCAGCAGTTTCACTACAGGGAAAGATAATCAGTATTTT. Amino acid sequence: CASSFTTGKDNQYF.

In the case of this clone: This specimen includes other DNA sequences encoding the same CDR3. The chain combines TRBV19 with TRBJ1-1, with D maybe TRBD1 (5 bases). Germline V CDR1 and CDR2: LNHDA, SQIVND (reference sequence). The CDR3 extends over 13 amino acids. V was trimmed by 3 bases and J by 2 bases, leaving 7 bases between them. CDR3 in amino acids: CASSMGRNTEAFF. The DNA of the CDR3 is TGTGCCAGTAGTATGGGGCGAAACACTGAAGCTTTCTTT.

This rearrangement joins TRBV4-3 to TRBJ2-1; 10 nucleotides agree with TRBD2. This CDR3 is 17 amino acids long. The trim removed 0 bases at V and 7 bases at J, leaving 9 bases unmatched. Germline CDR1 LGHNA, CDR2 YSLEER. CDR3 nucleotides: TGCGCCAGCAGCCAAGAGTTGGTCACTAGCGGGACGAATGAGCAGTTCTTC. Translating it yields CASSQELVTSGTNEQFF.

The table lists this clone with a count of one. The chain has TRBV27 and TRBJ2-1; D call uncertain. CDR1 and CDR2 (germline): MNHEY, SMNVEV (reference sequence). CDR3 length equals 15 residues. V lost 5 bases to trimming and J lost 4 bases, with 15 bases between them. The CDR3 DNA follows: TGTGCCAGCAGTCCCAGGAATGACGGTTACAATGAGCAGTTCTTC. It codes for CASSPRNDGYNEQFF.

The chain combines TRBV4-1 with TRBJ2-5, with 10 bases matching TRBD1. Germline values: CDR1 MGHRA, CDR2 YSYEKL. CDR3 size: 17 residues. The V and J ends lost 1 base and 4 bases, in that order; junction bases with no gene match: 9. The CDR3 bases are TGCGCCAGCAGCCAAGGGCCTGGGGACAGGGGTTCAGAGACCCAGTACTTC. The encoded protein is CASSQGPGDRGSETQYF.

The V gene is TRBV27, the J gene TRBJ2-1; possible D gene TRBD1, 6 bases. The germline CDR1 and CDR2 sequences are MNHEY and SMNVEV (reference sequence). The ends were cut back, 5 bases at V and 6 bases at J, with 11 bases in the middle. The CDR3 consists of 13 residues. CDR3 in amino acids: CASSPPTGNEQFF. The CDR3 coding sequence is TGTGCCAGCAGTCCCCCGACAGGCAATGAGCAGTTCTTC.

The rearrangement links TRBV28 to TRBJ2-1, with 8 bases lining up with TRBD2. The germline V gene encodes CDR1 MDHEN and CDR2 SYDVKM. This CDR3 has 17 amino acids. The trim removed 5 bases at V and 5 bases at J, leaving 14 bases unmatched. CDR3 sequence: CASSVYPGGEINNEQFF. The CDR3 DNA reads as TGTGCCAGCAGTGTCTACCCCGGGGGGGAAATAAACAATGAGCAGTTCTTC.

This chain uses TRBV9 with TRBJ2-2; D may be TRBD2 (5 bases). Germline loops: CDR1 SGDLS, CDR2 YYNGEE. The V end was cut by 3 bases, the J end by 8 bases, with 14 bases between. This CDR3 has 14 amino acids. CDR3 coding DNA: TGTGCCAGCAGCGGATTACTAGATCCTGGGGAGCTGTTTTTT. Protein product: CASSGLLDPGELFF.

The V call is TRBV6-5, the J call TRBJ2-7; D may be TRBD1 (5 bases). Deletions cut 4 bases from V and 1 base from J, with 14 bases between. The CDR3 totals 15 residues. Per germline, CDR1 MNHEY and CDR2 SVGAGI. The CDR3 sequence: CASSFSREGSYEQYF. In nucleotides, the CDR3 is TGTGCCAGCAGTTTCTCCAGGGAAGGGTCCTACGAGCAGTACTTC.

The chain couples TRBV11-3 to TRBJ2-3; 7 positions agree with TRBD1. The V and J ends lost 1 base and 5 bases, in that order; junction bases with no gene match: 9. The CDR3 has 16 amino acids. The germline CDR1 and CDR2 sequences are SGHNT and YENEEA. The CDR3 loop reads CASSLGGLRDRDTQYF. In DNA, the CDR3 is TGTGCCAGCAGCTTAGGAGGTCTCCGGGACAGAGATACGCAGTATTTT.

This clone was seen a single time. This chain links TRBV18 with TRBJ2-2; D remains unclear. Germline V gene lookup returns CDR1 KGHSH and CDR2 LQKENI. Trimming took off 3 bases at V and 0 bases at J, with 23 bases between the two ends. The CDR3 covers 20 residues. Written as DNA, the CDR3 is TGTGCCAGCTCACCTTTAGACCCCTCCAGGATCAATCCGAACACCGGGGAGCTGTTTTTT. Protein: CASSPLDPSRINPNTGELFF.

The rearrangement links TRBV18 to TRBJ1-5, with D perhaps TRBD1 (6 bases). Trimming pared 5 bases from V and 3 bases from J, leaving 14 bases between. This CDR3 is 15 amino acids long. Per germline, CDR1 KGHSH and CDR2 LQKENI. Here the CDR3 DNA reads TGTGCCAGCTCAAACCGGGACAAATACAATCAGCCCCAGCATTTT. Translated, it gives CASSNRDKYNQPQHF.

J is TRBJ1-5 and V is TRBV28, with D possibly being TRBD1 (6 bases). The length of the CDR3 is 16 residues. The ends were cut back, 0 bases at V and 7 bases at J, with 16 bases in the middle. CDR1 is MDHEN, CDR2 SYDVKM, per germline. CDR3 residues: CASSLWEVSRGQPQHF. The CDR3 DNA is TGTGCCAGCAGTTTATGGGAGGTTTCGAGGGGGCAGCCCCAGCATTTT.

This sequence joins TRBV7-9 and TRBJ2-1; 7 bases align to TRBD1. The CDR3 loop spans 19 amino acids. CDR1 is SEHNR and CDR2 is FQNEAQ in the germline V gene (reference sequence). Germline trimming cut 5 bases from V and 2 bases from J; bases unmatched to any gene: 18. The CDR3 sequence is CASSPRDSSKPGPYNEQFF. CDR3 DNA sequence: TGTGCCAGCAGCCCTCGGGACAGCTCGAAACCTGGCCCCTACAATGAGCAGTTCTTC.